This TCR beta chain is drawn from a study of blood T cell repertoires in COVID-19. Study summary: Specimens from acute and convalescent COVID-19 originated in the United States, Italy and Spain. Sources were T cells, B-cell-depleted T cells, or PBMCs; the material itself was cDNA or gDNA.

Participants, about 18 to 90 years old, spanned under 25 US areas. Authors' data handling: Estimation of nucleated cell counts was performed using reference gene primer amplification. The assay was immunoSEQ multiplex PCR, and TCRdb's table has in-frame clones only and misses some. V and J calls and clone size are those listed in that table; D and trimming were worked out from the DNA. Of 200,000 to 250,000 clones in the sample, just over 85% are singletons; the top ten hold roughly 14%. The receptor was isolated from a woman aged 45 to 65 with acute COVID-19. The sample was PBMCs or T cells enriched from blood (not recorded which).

DNA for the CDR3: TGCGCCAGCAGCCTAACTGCCGGGACTAGATACAATGAGCAGTTCTTC. Amino acids: CASSLTAGTRYNEQFF. The rearrangement joins TRBV5-1 to TRBJ2-1, with 8 nucleotides matching TRBD2. Trimming at V came to 4 bases and at J to 4 bases, leaving 10 bases not matched to a gene. The germline V gene encodes CDR1 SGHRS and CDR2 YFSETQ. The CDR3 length is 16 residues.